A single sample is the source of the 20 T cell receptor beta chains below, sequenced in a study of cytomegalovirus exposure and HLA in healthy donors. PCR used 60 Vbeta primers and 13 Jbeta primers. Produced via immunoSEQ multiplex PCR; TCRdb's table is partial and in-frame only. Seen here are around 300,000 clones, roughly two thirds observed once, and the top ten hold over 2%. Sequencing used PBMCs. The source of these receptors is a female donor in good health and CMV-seronegative.

This rearrangement joins TRBV10-3 to TRBJ2-5; TRBD2 aligns across 8 bases. CDR3 length equals 15 residues. V shed 10 bases, J shed 1 base, and the junction held 11 bases outside the gene matches. Germline values: CDR1 ENHRY, CDR2 SYGVKD. CDR3 in amino acids: CATSGTSGLQETQYF. The CDR3 bases are TGTGCCACCAGCGGTACTAGCGGTCTCCAAGAGACCCAGTACTTC.

This clone occurred a few times. The chain carries TRBV29-1 and TRBJ2-5, with 7 nucleotides matching TRBD2. With V trimmed by 2 bases and J by 3 bases, 9 bases remained unmatched. The CDR3 totals 15 residues. Per germline, CDR1 SQVTM and CDR2 ANQGSEA. DNA for the CDR3: TGCAGCGTTGAACCCGCTGGGGGGGGTAAAGAGACCCAGTACTTC. It yields the protein CSVEPAGGGKETQYF. Variable domain in full (rest from reference TRBV29-1 and TRBJ2-5): SAVISQKPSRDICQRGTSLTIQCQVDSQVTMMFWYRQQPGQSLTLIATANQGSEATYESGFVIDKFPISRPNLTFSTLTVSNMSPEDSSIYLCSVEPAGGGKETQYFGPGTRLLVL.

The chain carries TRBV7-8 and TRBJ1-4; perhaps TRBD1 as D (6 bases). Germline V gene sequence: CDR1 SGHVS, CDR2 FQNEAQ. CDR3 length: 16 amino acids. Trimming pared 6 bases from V and 5 bases from J, leaving 19 bases between. The CDR3 loop is CASSTRGGALNEKLFF. The CDR3, as DNA: TGTGCCAGCAGTACGAGGGGGGGAGCCCTAAATGAAAAACTGTTTTTT.

This clone has a single count. The V and J genes are TRBV15 and TRBJ2-7, with 10 positions matching TRBD2. The germline gives CDR1 LNHNV, CDR2 YYDKDF (reference sequence). Trimming removed 0 bases from V and 5 bases from J; junction bases left unmatched: 4. The CDR3 is made up of 15 amino acids. CDR3 region: CATSREASGSNEQYF. The DNA for the CDR3 is TGTGCCACCAGCAGAGAGGCTAGCGGGAGTAACGAGCAGTACTTC. The variable domain in full, with the rest retrieved from reference TRBV15 and TRBJ2-7, is DAMVIQNPRYQVTQFGKPVTLSCSQTLNHNVMYWYQQKSSQAPKLLFHYYDKDFNNEADTPDNFQSRRPNTSFCFLDIRSPGLGDTAMYLCATSREASGSNEQYFGPGTRLTVT.

V and J are TRBV9 and TRBJ2-1, with 10 bases aligning to TRBD2. V was pared by 3 bases and J by 8 bases, with 11 bases of the junction left unmatched. The CDR3 covers 16 residues. Germline values: CDR1 SGDLS, CDR2 YYNGEE. The CDR3 is CASSDPSGSHRDEQFF. In DNA, the CDR3 is TGTGCCAGCAGCGATCCTAGCGGGAGCCATCGAGATGAGCAGTTCTTC.

This clone was observed a handful of times. V usage is TRBV5-1 and J usage is TRBJ2-2, with 8 bases aligning to TRBD2. V gave up 4 bases and J gave up 8 bases; unmatched junction bases: 13. The germline CDR1 and CDR2 sequences are SGHRS and YFSETQ. This CDR3 region has 16 residues. The CDR3 loop is CASSKLAEPSPGELFF. For the CDR3, the DNA is TGCGCCAGCAGCAAACTAGCGGAGCCTTCTCCGGGGGAGCTGTTTTTT. Full variable domain (missing parts from reference TRBV5-1 and TRBJ2-2): KAGVTQTPRYLIKTRGQQVTLSCSPISGHRSVSWYQQTPGQGLQFLFEYFSETQRNKGNFPGRFSGRQFSNSRSEMNVSTLELGDSALYLCASSKLAEPSPGELFFGEGSRLTVL.

This clone was counted once. The chain employs TRBV5-1 and TRBJ2-5; maybe TRBD2 (6 bases). Germline V CDR1 and CDR2: SGHRS, YFSETQ. The V gene lost 3 bases and the J gene lost 2 bases, with 11 bases spanning the gap. This CDR3 has 14 amino acids. The CDR3 DNA reads TGCGCCAGCAGCTCGACTAGTAGACAAGAGACCCAGTACTTC. It yields the protein CASSSTSRQETQYF. Using reference TRBV5-1 and TRBJ2-5 for the parts outside the CDR3, the full variable domain is KAGVTQTPRYLIKTRGQQVTLSCSPISGHRSVSWYQQTPGQGLQFLFEYFSETQRNKGNFPGRFSGRQFSNSRSEMNVSTLELGDSALYLCASSSTSRQETQYFGPGTRLLVL.

The rearrangement joins TRBV4-1 to TRBJ1-1; D gene uncertain. The V gene lost 2 bases and the J gene lost 0 bases, with 7 bases spanning the gap. The CDR3 spans 14 residues. The V gene's germline CDR1 is MGHRA and CDR2 YSYEKL. The CDR3 bases are TGCGCCAGCAGCCAAAGGCAGGTGAACACTGAAGCTTTCTTT. It yields the protein CASSQRQVNTEAFF.

The chain links TRBV11-2 to TRBJ2-7, with 9 bases lining up with TRBD2. This CDR3 has 13 amino acids. Germline V gene sequence: CDR1 SGHAT, CDR2 FQNNGV. Trimming removed 9 bases from V and 2 bases from J; junction bases left unmatched: 5. The CDR3 loop reads CASRLAATYEQYF. CDR3 sequence (DNA): TGTGCCAGTAGACTAGCGGCAACCTACGAGCAGTACTTC.

The chain links TRBV7-7 to TRBJ2-5; D perhaps matches TRBD1 (5 bases). V was cut by 5 bases and J by 7 bases, with 20 bases left in between. Per germline, CDR1 SSHAT and CDR2 FNYEAQ (reference sequence). CDR3 size: 15 residues. CDR3 sequence: CASSPTQKGVGTQYF. The CDR3 DNA is TGTGCCAGCAGCCCAACCCAAAAAGGGGTGGGGACCCAGTACTTC.

V usage is TRBV27 and J usage is TRBJ2-1, with 9 bases identical to TRBD2. This CDR3 region has 17 residues. Germline values: CDR1 MNHEY, CDR2 SMNVEV (reference sequence). V lost 6 bases and J lost 4; bases outside the gene matches: 13. This chain's CDR3 is CASSIPISGSIYNEQFF. Here the CDR3 DNA reads TGTGCCAGCAGCATCCCGATTAGCGGGAGCATATACAATGAGCAGTTCTTC.

The gene calls are TRBV10-2 and TRBJ1-1; TRBD1 is a possible D gene (5 bases). V was shortened by 11 bases and J by 6 bases, with 13 bases between the two germline ends. CDR3 length: 11 residues. The germline V gene has CDR1 WSHSY and CDR2 SAAADI. This CDR3 reads CASRQGSEAFF. The CDR3 nucleotides are TGCGCCTCCCGGCAGGGTTCTGAAGCTTTCTTT.

The chain links TRBV6-6 to TRBJ1-5; D ambiguous. The CDR3 sequence is 15 residues long. V was clipped by 2 bases and J by 11 bases, with 19 bases between them. CDR1 and CDR2 (germline): MNHNY, SVGAGI (reference sequence). The CDR3 loop reads CASSYRDPPGITQHF. The DNA for the CDR3 is TGTGCCAGCAGTTACAGGGATCCCCCGGGAATAACCCAGCATTTT.

The rearrangement joins TRBV18 to TRBJ2-7; maybe TRBD2 (5 bases). With 1 base removed from V and 1 base from J, the gap between germline ends came to 14 bases. Germline V gene data show CDR1 as KGHSH and CDR2 as LQKENI. The CDR3 contains 16 residues. CDR3 coding DNA: TGTGCCAGCTCACCACTAGACCCTCGAGGGTCCTACGAGCAGTACTTC. Translating gives CASSPLDPRGSYEQYF.

The J gene is TRBJ2-7, the V gene TRBV5-1, with 9 positions matching TRBD2. CDR1 and CDR2 from the germline V gene are SGHRS and YFSETQ. The CDR3 extends over 15 amino acids. Trimming cost V 0 bases and J 0 bases; bases outside gene matches: 1. CDR3 DNA: TGCGCCAGCAGCTTGGGACTAGCGGTCTCCTACGAGCAGTACTTC. Encoded protein: CASSLGLAVSYEQYF.

The gene calls are TRBV4-1 and TRBJ2-7; possible D gene TRBD1, 6 bases. This CDR3 has 14 amino acids. CDR1 and CDR2 from the germline V gene are MGHRA and YSYEKL. V dropped 1 base and J dropped 4 bases, with 11 bases sitting between them. CDR3 amino acids: CASSQGQARYEQYF. CDR3 nucleotides: TGCGCCAGCAGCCAAGGACAGGCAAGATACGAGCAGTACTTC.

The rearrangement links TRBV7-2 to TRBJ2-7; weak D call: TRBD1 (6 bases). The germline V gene has CDR1 SGHTA and CDR2 FQGNSA. The V and J ends lost 5 bases and 6 bases respectively, with 11 bases between them. This CDR3 region has 12 residues. This chain's CDR3 is CASSPDSFEQYF. CDR3 nucleotides: TGTGCCAGCAGCCCGGACAGTTTCGAGCAGTACTTC. Looking up the rest from reference TRBV7-2 and TRBJ2-7 gives the full variable domain: GAGVSQSPSNKVTEKGKDVELRCDPISGHTALYWYRQSLGQGLEFLIYFQGNSAPDKSGLPSDRFSAERTGGSVSTLTIQRTQQEDSAVYLCASSPDSFEQYFGPGTRLTVT.

The table lists this clone with a count of one. This rearrangement joins TRBV28 to TRBJ2-1; 7 nucleotides line up with TRBD1. V lost 5 bases, J lost 4 bases, and 2 bases stayed unmatched. This CDR3 spans 13 amino acids. Germline V gives CDR1 MDHEN, CDR2 SYDVKM. The CDR3 is CASSRQGYNEQFF. DNA of the CDR3: TGTGCCAGCAGTCGACAGGGTTACAATGAGCAGTTCTTC.

This clone was observed a few times. The chain combines TRBV2 with TRBJ2-5; weak D call: TRBD1 (6 bases). Near its end, the DNA agrees better with TRBJ2-7, so the J call may be wrong. This CDR3 spans 14 amino acids. The germline V gene encodes CDR1 SNHLY and CDR2 FYNNEI. CDR3 in amino acids: CASMGARWVYEQYF. The CDR3 DNA reads TGTGCCAGCATGGGGGCTAGATGGGTTTACGAGCAGTACTTC.

A few counts support this clone. The rearrangement links TRBV6-4 to TRBJ1-2; 9 bases are a match to TRBD1. The V and J ends lost 4 bases and 4 bases, in that order; junction bases with no gene match: 4. This CDR3 comprises 14 residues. CDR1 MRHNA and CDR2 SNTAGT come from the germline V gene. The DNA of the CDR3 is TGTGCCAGCAGTGCGGGACAGGGTTCCTATGGCTACACCTTC. Encoded protein: CASSAGQGSYGYTF.